This is a list of T cell receptor beta chains from one sample in a study of blood T cell repertoires in COVID-19. This table comes from immunoSEQ multiplex PCR, and its TCRdb copy is limited to in-frame clones, with some not included. In the table there are about 190,000 clones, around four fifths of which are singletons. Material: peripheral blood. Receptors were obtained from a human donor in a cohort sampled during active COVID-19. The conserved cysteine and the conserved F or W are not part of the CDR3 here. A D gene is named only where the DNA matches it firmly. Clone size is not always given. Where it is, it says once, few, many or a class for expanded clones.

clone_size,cdr3_length,d_call,v_call,j_call,cdr3_aa
NA,12,NA,TRBV6-1,TRBJ2-1,ASSEEDYYNEQF
NA,14,TRBD2,TRBV6-5,TRBJ2-2,ASSYIGGGNTGELF
once,14,NA,TRBV3-1/TRBV3-2,TRBJ2-2,ASSRIVRGSTGELF
NA,13,NA,TRBV20-1,TRBJ2-5,SASALTGNQETQY
NA,14,NA,TRBV18,TRBJ2-1,ASSPGWRDNGNEQF
NA,12,NA,TRBV18,TRBJ1-5,ASSPFRSNQPQH
once,11,TRBD1,TRBV5-4,TRBJ1-2,ASSVQGRSGYT
NA,13,NA,TRBV18,TRBJ1-4,ASSPLQPQYEKLF
NA,7,TRBD1,TRBV23-1,TRBJ2-7,ASRTGEL
NA,13,TRBD1,TRBV6-5,TRBJ1-6,ASSGPGQGFTPLH
NA,12,NA,TRBV5-1,TRBJ1-4,ASSLEGAGEKLF
NA,13,TRBD2,TRBV5-1,TRBJ2-1,ASSLVSGGYNEQF
NA,13,NA,TRBV2,TRBJ2-7,ASSERGRGGGEQY
NA,14,TRBD1,TRBV2,TRBJ1-2,ASRVLQGAPDYGYT
NA,13,TRBD1,TRBV6-5,TRBJ2-3,ASRGTGLPTDTQY
many,16,TRBD1,TRBV2,TRBJ1-5,ASSGQGEKFYSNQPQH
NA,13,NA,TRBV9,TRBJ2-3,ASSSRDTPTDTQY
NA,15,TRBD1,TRBV18,TRBJ2-1,ASSEDIGTGARNEQF
NA,12,TRBD2,TRBV5-4,TRBJ2-7,ASSTSGTSYEQY
NA,11,TRBD1,TRBV5-5,TRBJ1-5,ASSSQGDQPQH
NA,11,NA,TRBV6-6,TRBJ2-5,ASSPTSQETQY
NA,9,TRBD1,TRBV20-1,TRBJ1-1,RPRGGRGAF
few,13,TRBD1,TRBV6-6,TRBJ1-4,ASSSDRAGDEKLF
few,11,NA,TRBV4-1,TRBJ1-4,ASSLRWGEKLF
few,17,NA,TRBV28,TRBJ1-5,ASRKNEPGWGFGNQPQH
few,10,TRBD1,TRBV30,TRBJ1-2,AGAGGNYGYT
NA,9,NA,TRBV19,TRBJ1-2,ASSTGLGYT
NA,12,TRBD1,TRBV2,TRBJ1-6,ASRVQGVNSPLH
NA,14,TRBD2,TRBV7-2,TRBJ2-5,ASSELTSGGVETQY
NA,10,NA,TRBV7-8,TRBJ2-3,ASSPPSGTQY
few,11,NA,TRBV18,TRBJ1-2,ASSRDIDYGYT
once,11,TRBD2,TRBV13,TRBJ2-1,ASSLAGVPEQF
NA,14,NA,TRBV6-5,TRBJ1-1,ASSYKGGGESTEAF
NA,12,NA,TRBV7-2,TRBJ2-4,ASSLELAKNIQY
NA,10,NA,TRBV27,TRBJ1-5,ASSYAGQPQH
NA,13,TRBD2,TRBV9,TRBJ2-3,ASRALAGGQDTQY
NA,12,NA,TRBV24-1,TRBJ2-2,ATSDFPGTGELF
NA,12,NA,TRBV7-8,TRBJ2-3,ASRPWGGTDTQY
NA,13,NA,TRBV18,TRBJ2-2,ASSPIADYTGELF
NA,10,NA,TRBV5-5,TRBJ2-7,ASGWAGSEQY
once,12,TRBD2,TRBV9,TRBJ2-7,ASSPTGTSREQY